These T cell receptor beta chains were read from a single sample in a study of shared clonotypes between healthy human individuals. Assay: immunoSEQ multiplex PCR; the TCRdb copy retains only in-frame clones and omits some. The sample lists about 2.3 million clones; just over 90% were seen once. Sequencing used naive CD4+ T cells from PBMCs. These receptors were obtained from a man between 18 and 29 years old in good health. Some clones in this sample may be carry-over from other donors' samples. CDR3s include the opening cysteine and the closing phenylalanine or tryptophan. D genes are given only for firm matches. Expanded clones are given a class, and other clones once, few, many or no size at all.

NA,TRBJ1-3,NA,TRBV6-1,CASSASGVGRTGNTIYF,TGTGCCAGCAGTGCCTCAGGAGTTGGACGGACTGGAAACACCATATATTTT
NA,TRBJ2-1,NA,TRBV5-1,CASSFKDWVTYNEQFF,TGCGCCAGCAGCTTCAAGGACTGGGTCACCTACAATGAGCAGTTCTTC
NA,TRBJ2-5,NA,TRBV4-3,CASSQDRTPQETQYF,TGCGCCAGCAGCCAAGATCGCACCCCCCAAGAGACCCAGTACTTC
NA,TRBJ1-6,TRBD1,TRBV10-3,CAISGGTGGSPLHF,TGTGCCATCAGTGGAGGGACAGGGGGTTCACCCCTCCACTTT
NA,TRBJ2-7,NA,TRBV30,CTWSPGTPAGEQYF,TGTACCTGGAGTCCGGGGACACCCGCGGGGGAGCAGTACTTC
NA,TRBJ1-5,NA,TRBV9,CASSVDVGGNQPQHF,TGTGCCAGCAGCGTAGACGTGGGGGGAAATCAGCCCCAGCATTTT
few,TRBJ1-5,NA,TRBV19,CASSVLATEKWQPQHF,TGTGCCAGTTCAGTATTGGCGACGGAAAAATGGCAGCCCCAGCATTTT
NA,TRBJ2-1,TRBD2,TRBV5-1,CASSFRTSSTEQFF,TGCGCCAGCAGCTTCAGGACTAGTTCGACTGAGCAGTTCTTC
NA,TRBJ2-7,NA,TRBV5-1,CASSLTGSYEQYF,TGCGCCAGCAGCTTAACAGGTTCCTACGAGCAGTACTTC
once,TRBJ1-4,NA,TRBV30,CAWSTTTNEKLFF,TGTGCCTGGAGTACCACAACTAATGAAAAACTGTTTTTT
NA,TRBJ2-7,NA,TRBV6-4,CASGRLRPYYF,TGTGCCAGCGGGAGACTGAGGCCATACTACTTC
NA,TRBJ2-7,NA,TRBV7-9,CASSPGVGFPKYF,TGTGCCAGCAGCCCGGGTGTGGGGTTTCCCAAGTACTTC
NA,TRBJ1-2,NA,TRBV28,CASSSQQRTYTF,TGTGCCAGCAGTTCACAACAGAGGACCTACACCTTC
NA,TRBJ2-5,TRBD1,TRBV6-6,CASRRQGPSRDHF,TGTGCCAGCCGGCGACAGGGGCCATCGCGGGATCACTTC
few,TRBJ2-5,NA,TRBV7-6,CASSQQETQYF,TGTGCCAGCAGCCAACAAGAGACCCAGTACTTC
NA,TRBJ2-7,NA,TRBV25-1,CASSEPGRLYEQYF,TGTGCCAGCAGTGAGCCGGGGAGACTATACGAGCAGTACTTC
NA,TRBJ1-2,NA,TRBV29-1,CSDKFVQGLRGYTF,TGCAGCGACAAATTCGTTCAGGGGCTAAGAGGCTACACCTTC
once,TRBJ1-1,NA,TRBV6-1,CASSEGSFSSTEAFF,TGTGCCAGCAGTGAAGGCAGTTTTAGTAGTACTGAAGCTTTCTTT
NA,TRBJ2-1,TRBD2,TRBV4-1,CASSQGLWGRAGNEQFF,TGCGCCAGCAGCCAAGGGCTATGGGGGAGGGCCGGTAATGAGCAGTTCTTC
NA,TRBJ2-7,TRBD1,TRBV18,CASSPLGTAAYEQYF,TGTGCCAGCTCACCACTTGGGACAGCCGCCTACGAGCAGTACTTC
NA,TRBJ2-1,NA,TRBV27,CASRPWAHNEQFF,TGTGCCAGCAGGCCCTGGGCCCACAATGAGCAGTTCTTC
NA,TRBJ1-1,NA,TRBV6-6,CASSSPVDTEAFF,TGTGCCAGCAGCTCCCCAGTAGACACTGAAGCTTTCTTT
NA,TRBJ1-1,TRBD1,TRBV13,CASSQWTGANTEAFF,TGTGCCAGCAGCCAATGGACAGGAGCGAACACTGAAGCTTTCTTT
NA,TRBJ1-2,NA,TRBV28,CASAGASYGYTF,TGTGCCAGCGCTGGAGCCTCCTATGGCTACACCTTC
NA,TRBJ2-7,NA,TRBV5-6,CASSFRIHRVPYEQYF,TGTGCCAGCAGCTTTCGCATACACAGGGTACCCTACGAGCAGTACTTC
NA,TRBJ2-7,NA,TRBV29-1,CSVGAGAGYEQYF,TGCAGCGTTGGAGCTGGGGCCGGCTACGAGCAGTACTTC
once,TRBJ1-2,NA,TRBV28,CAIPGLNLYGYTF,TGTGCCATCCCGGGACTCAACCTCTATGGCTACACCTTC
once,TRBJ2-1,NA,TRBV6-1,CASSELVADSFNEQFF,TGTGCCAGCAGTGAATTGGTAGCGGACAGCTTTAATGAGCAGTTCTTC
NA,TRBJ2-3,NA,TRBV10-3,CAIREGQARDTQYF,TGTGCCATCCGGGAAGGCCAAGCAAGAGATACGCAGTATTTT
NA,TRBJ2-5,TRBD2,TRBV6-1,CASSEAPSGPQETQYF,TGTGCCAGCAGTGAAGCCCCTAGCGGGCCACAGGAGACCCAGTACTTC
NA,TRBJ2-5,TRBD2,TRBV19,CASSGGLEETQYF,TGTGCCAGTAGTGGAGGACTAGAAGAGACCCAGTACTTC